Below, 32 T cell receptor beta chains from the same sample are listed, as sequenced in a study of T cells after yellow fever vaccination. TCRdb passed the 5' RACE reads through MiXCR, listing each CDR3 protein once. In the table there are under 550,000 distinct CDR3 sequences, about a fifth of which are singletons. The sequencing here drew on PBMCs, taken about 20 days after the first yellow fever vaccination. The receptors were sampled from a man aged 18 to 30 who received the YFV17D yellow fever vaccine.

The chain combines TRBV7-8 with TRBJ1-2; D call uncertain. Trimming stripped 5 bases from V and 10 bases from J, with 14 bases between. The CDR3 consists of 12 residues. Germline V gene sequence: CDR1 SGHVS, CDR2 FQNEAQ. As DNA, the CDR3 is TGTGCCAGCAGCCGGGTTTGGGAGGACTACACCTTC. Translated, it gives CASSRVWEDYTF.

A few counts support this clonotype. This rearrangement joins TRBV6-2 or TRBV6-3 to TRBJ1-4; D gene unclear. V was clipped by 7 bases and J by 8 bases, with 8 bases between them. This CDR3 has 11 amino acids. CDR1 and CDR2 from the germline V gene are MNHEY and SVGEGT. The DNA for the CDR3 is TGTGCCAGCAAAGGCGGCGAAAAACTGTTTTTT. This encodes CASKGGEKLFF.

The chain is built from TRBV28 and TRBJ1-3; D unclear. The CDR3 covers 16 residues. The germline V gene encodes CDR1 MDHEN and CDR2 SYDVKM. Trimming removed 5 bases at V and 4 bases at J, with 18 bases between. CDR3 coding DNA: TGTGCCAGCAGTCCAACCCTCGGGAGCGCCGGAAACACCATATATTTT. As protein: CASSPTLGSAGNTIYF. The full variable domain, rest sourced from reference TRBV28 and TRBJ1-3, is DVKVTQSSRYLVKRTGEKVFLECVQDMDHENMFWYRQDPGLGLRLIYFSYDVKMKEKGDIPEGYSVSREKKERFSLILESASTNQTSMYLCASSPTLGSAGNTIYFGEGSWLTVV.

V usage is TRBV6-1 and J usage is TRBJ1-1, with D perhaps matching TRBD1 (6 bases). V gave up 6 bases and J gave up 0 bases, with 11 bases separating them. Germline lookup yields CDR1 MNHNS and CDR2 SASEGT. The CDR3 is made up of 14 amino acids. In DNA, the CDR3 is TGTGCCAGCAGATCACAGGGAGTGAACACTGAAGCTTTCTTT. Protein: CASRSQGVNTEAFF.

CDR3: CSVVFLQIGETQYF. DNA of the CDR3: TGCAGCGTTGTGTTCCTCCAGATCGGGGAGACCCAGTACTTC. The chain combines TRBV29-1 with TRBJ2-5; unclear D gene. Germline V gene sequence: CDR1 SQVTM, CDR2 ANQGSEA. The CDR3 contains 14 residues. Deletions cut 4 bases from V and 5 bases from J, with 17 bases between.

V is TRBV27 and J is TRBJ2-5; 9 nucleotides match TRBD2. The CDR3 totals 17 residues. Trimming removed 5 bases from V and 2 bases from J; junction bases left unmatched: 12. In germline, CDR1 is MNHEY, CDR2 SMNVEV (reference sequence). The CDR3 DNA is TGTGCCAGCAGTCTCCACCCTAGCGGGGTCCCTCAAGAGACCCAGTACTTC. Protein product: CASSLHPSGVPQETQYF.

This clonotype occurred many times. This chain connects TRBV12-3 or TRBV12-4 to TRBJ1-2; D not resolved. This CDR3 region has 12 residues. Trimming stripped 4 bases from V and 10 bases from J, with 13 bases between. The CDR3 protein is CASSSLNLAYTF. DNA for the CDR3: TGTGCCAGCAGTTCCCTTAACTTGGCCTACACCTTC.

The V and J genes are TRBV12-3 or TRBV12-4 and TRBJ1-1, with D tentatively TRBD1 (5 bases). The CDR3 is made up of 14 amino acids. V gave up 6 bases and J gave up 2 bases, with 13 bases separating them. The CDR3 nucleotides read TGTGCCAGCAGGGTGGGGGGTCCCAACACTGAAGCTTTCTTT. Residues: CASRVGGPNTEAFF.

This clonotype turned up a few times. CDR3 DNA sequence: TGTGCCAGCAGCTTAGAGGGGTCCGGTCAGCCCCAGCATTTT. Its translation: CASSLEGSGQPQHF. J is TRBJ1-5 and V is TRBV7-6, with a tentative D call TRBD1 (5 bases). CDR1 SGHVS and CDR2 FNYEAQ come from the germline V gene. The CDR3 loop spans 14 amino acids. Trimming left V 1 base short and J 6 bases short, with 10 bases between.

J is TRBJ1-6 and V is TRBV5-6, with 9 bases lining up with TRBD1. The CDR3 runs to 16 residues. The V segment lost 3 bases and the J segment 5 bases; nucleotides outside the gene matches: 6. Germline values: CDR1 SGHDT, CDR2 YYEEEE. The chain's CDR3 is CASSSDRGEDNSPLHF. In nucleotides, the CDR3 is TGTGCCAGCAGCTCGGACAGGGGTGAAGATAATTCACCCCTCCACTTT.

This clonotype was recorded a few times. The chain is built from TRBV5-1 and TRBJ2-3, with 12 bases aligning to TRBD2. CDR1 and CDR2 from the germline V gene are SGHRS and YFSETQ. V trimming: 3 bases; J trimming: 11 bases; junction bases outside the gene matches: 10. The length of the CDR3 is 15 residues. The CDR3 sequence: CASSSRLAGAEGQYF. CDR3 DNA: TGCGCCAGCAGCTCCAGACTAGCGGGGGCGGAGGGGCAGTATTTT. Full variable domain (missing parts from reference TRBV5-1 and TRBJ2-3): KAGVTQTPRYLIKTRGQQVTLSCSPISGHRSVSWYQQTPGQGLQFLFEYFSETQRNKGNFPGRFSGRQFSNSRSEMNVSTLELGDSALYLCASSSRLAGAEGQYFGPGTRLTVL.

V is TRBV9 and J is TRBJ2-7; 7 nucleotides agree with TRBD1. This CDR3 comprises 15 residues. The germline V gene has CDR1 SGDLS and CDR2 YYNGEE. V shed 3 bases and J 0 bases; nucleotides not matched to a gene: 6. The DNA for the CDR3 is TGTGCCAGCAGCGCCCAGGACAGGATCTCCTACGAGCAGTACTTC. This translates into CASSAQDRISYEQYF.

This clonotype has a handful of counts. The chain has TRBV7-9 and TRBJ2-3; D gene unclear. Trimming took off 3 bases at V and 2 bases at J, with 12 bases between the two ends. The CDR3 length is 15 residues. Looked up from germline, CDR1 is SEHNR and CDR2 is FQNEAQ (reference sequence). CDR3 DNA: TGTGCCAGCAGCTTGGTCCTTAACTTCACAGATACGCAGTATTTT. Protein sequence: CASSLVLNFTDTQYF.

The chain joins TRBV6-1 to TRBJ2-1; either TRBD1 or TRBD2 may supply D (6 bases each). This CDR3 spans 17 amino acids. Trimming stripped 6 bases from V and 8 bases from J, with 26 bases between. Germline loops: CDR1 MNHNS, CDR2 SASEGT. The CDR3 spells CASRPLFSRGASDEQFF. CDR3 sequence (DNA): TGTGCCAGCAGACCACTTTTTTCGAGGGGGGCCTCAGATGAGCAGTTCTTC.

The gene calls are TRBV4-3 and TRBJ1-6; TRBD1 matches at 7 bases. This CDR3 has 17 amino acids. Trimming at V came to 5 bases and at J to 5 bases, leaving 12 bases not matched to a gene. The V gene's germline CDR1 is LGHNA and CDR2 YSLEER. In DNA, the CDR3 is TGCGCCAGCAGCTCGCAAACCGGGACAGCTAATAATTCACCCCTCCACTTT. Protein product: CASSSQTGTANNSPLHF.

This clonotype was seen only a few times. The rearrangement uses TRBV30 and TRBJ2-7; no clear D gene. Germline assignment: CDR1 GTSNPN and CDR2 SVGIG (reference sequence). Trimming took off 2 bases at V and 2 bases at J, with 4 bases between the two ends. The CDR3 totals 11 residues. The CDR3 sequence: CAWSITYEQYF. The CDR3 nucleotides read TGTGCCTGGAGTATTACCTACGAGCAGTACTTC.

The chain employs TRBV6-1 and TRBJ1-3, with 10 bases matching TRBD1. The CDR3 length is 15 residues. Looked up from germline, CDR1 is MNHNS and CDR2 is SASEGT. The V segment lost 6 bases and the J segment 0 bases; nucleotides outside the gene matches: 2. The CDR3 nucleotides read TGTGCCAGCAGGGGACAGGGGCTCTCTGGAAACACCATATATTTT. Protein sequence: CASRGQGLSGNTIYF.

The chain has TRBV10-3 and TRBJ2-3; D is tentatively TRBD1 or TRBD2 (5 bases each). Per germline, CDR1 ENHRY and CDR2 SYGVKD. V was trimmed by 8 bases and J by 9 bases, leaving 21 bases between them. This CDR3 is built from 14 residues. CDR3 sequence reads: CAIGPRETEWTQYF. For the CDR3, the DNA is TGTGCCATCGGGCCCAGGGAGACGGAATGGACGCAGTATTTT.

This rearrangement joins TRBV5-4 to TRBJ2-7; TRBD1 is a possible D gene (8 bases). Germline V gene data show CDR1 as SGHNT and CDR2 as YYREEE (reference sequence). This CDR3 is built from 14 residues. V gave up 6 bases and J gave up 2 bases, with 15 bases separating them. This chain's CDR3 is CASTRTGTTYEQYF. In nucleotides, the CDR3 is TGTGCCAGCACCCGGACAGGGACTACCTACGAGCAGTACTTC. Based on the CDR3 plus reference TRBV5-4 and TRBJ2-7, the full variable domain is ETGVTQSPTHLIKTRGQQVTLRCSSQSGHNTVSWYQQALGQGPQFIFQYYREEENGRGNFPPRFSGLQFPNYSSELNVNALELDDSALYLCASTRTGTTYEQYFGPGTRLTVT.

The chain uses TRBV4-2 and TRBJ2-7; possible D gene TRBD2, 6 bases. Germline V lookup: CDR1 LGHNA, CDR2 YNFKEQ. Trimming stripped 0 bases from V and 2 bases from J, with 11 bases between. The CDR3 is 15 residues long. CDR3 sequence: CASSQDGGNTYEQYF. CDR3 DNA: TGTGCCAGCAGCCAAGACGGGGGAAACACCTACGAGCAGTACTTC.

This chain connects TRBV14 to TRBJ2-1; 8 positions match TRBD2. Per germline, CDR1 SGHDN and CDR2 FVKESK. The CDR3 is made up of 16 amino acids. V shed 5 bases and J 7 bases; nucleotides not matched to a gene: 13. The CDR3 DNA is TGTGCCAGCAGCTCCCCCGGAATTAGCGGGGTAAATGAGCAGTTCTTC. It is translated as CASSSPGISGVNEQFF.

The chain carries TRBV6-2 or TRBV6-3 and TRBJ2-3, with a tentative D call TRBD2 (5 bases). The CDR3 is 16 residues long. CDR1 is MNHEY, CDR2 SVGEGT, per germline. The V gene lost 0 bases and the J gene lost 5 bases, with 15 bases spanning the gap. The CDR3 is CASSYSIGLEEDTQYF. CDR3 sequence (DNA): TGTGCCAGCAGTTACTCGATTGGACTTGAGGAAGATACGCAGTATTTT.

This clonotype was seen only a few times. The V and J genes are TRBV10-3 and TRBJ1-1, with no clear D. With 7 bases removed from V and 1 base from J, the gap between germline ends came to 10 bases. The CDR3 loop spans 13 amino acids. Germline-derived CDR1 and CDR2 are ENHRY and SYGVKD. CDR3 in amino acids: CAITNSPNTEAFF. In DNA form, the CDR3 reads TGTGCCATCACCAACAGTCCGAACACTGAAGCTTTCTTT.

This clonotype has a handful of counts. V is TRBV6-2 or TRBV6-3 and J is TRBJ2-7; the match to TRBD2 covers 12 bases. The CDR3 runs to 17 residues. V shed 6 bases and J 0 bases; nucleotides not matched to a gene: 9. Germline V CDR1 and CDR2: MNHEY, SVGEGT. For the CDR3, the DNA is TGTGCCAGCAGCCCCGGACTAGCGGGGACGATCTCCTACGAGCAGTACGTC. Its protein product is CASSPGLAGTISYEQYV.

This sequence joins TRBV12-3 or TRBV12-4 and TRBJ2-3; no firm D call. This CDR3 region has 14 residues. Trimming took 11 bases from V and 0 from J, leaving 15 bases between them. Here the CDR3 reads CAVRRVGSTDTQYF. The CDR3 bases are TGTGCCGTAAGGAGAGTAGGCAGCACAGATACGCAGTATTTT.

The DNA of the CDR3 is TGTGCCAGCAGCCAAGATCGGAGAAGAACGGGGGATGAGACCCAGTACTTC. Residues: CASSQDRRRTGDETQYF. This chain connects TRBV3-1 to TRBJ2-5; D might be TRBD2 (6 bases). Looked up from germline, CDR1 is LGHDT and CDR2 is YNNKEL (reference sequence). Trimming removed 0 bases at V and 5 bases at J, with 19 bases between. This CDR3 region has 17 residues.

The J gene is TRBJ1-5, the V gene TRBV29-1; tentative D call: TRBD1 (5 bases). Trimming cost V 5 bases and J 13 bases, with 21 bases left between them. This CDR3 has 13 amino acids. Per germline, CDR1 SQVTM and CDR2 ANQGSEA. CDR3 loop: CSVNLDDGGSQHF. The CDR3 DNA follows: TGCAGCGTTAATCTCGATGATGGGGGTAGTCAGCATTTT.

There are a few counts of this clonotype. The chain carries TRBV6-5 and TRBJ1-2; no firm D call. Germline assignment: CDR1 MNHEY and CDR2 SVGAGI. The CDR3 totals 13 residues. The germline V and J ends were trimmed by 6 bases and 4 bases, with 12 bases remaining between them. CDR3 sequence: CASSLSVGYGYTF. Here the CDR3 DNA reads TGTGCCAGCAGCCTCAGCGTAGGCTATGGCTACACCTTC.

This clonotype came up many times. The CDR3 DNA is TGTGCCAGCAGCCTTCGTGGGCAAGAGACCCAGTACTTC. Its protein product is CASSLRGQETQYF. The gene calls are TRBV27 and TRBJ2-5; D unresolved. This CDR3 region has 13 residues. Trimming left V 6 bases short and J 2 bases short, with 10 bases between. Germline values: CDR1 MNHEY, CDR2 SMNVEV (reference sequence).

This chain connects TRBV6-6 to TRBJ1-5; no clear D. The CDR3 is made up of 12 amino acids. The V and J ends lost 0 bases and 5 bases respectively, with 2 bases between them. CDR1 is MNHNY and CDR2 is SVGAGI in the germline V gene (reference sequence). This chain's CDR3 is CASSYSYQPQHF. CDR3 coding DNA: TGTGCCAGCAGTTACTCCTATCAGCCCCAGCATTTT.

This clonotype was observed many times. Here the CDR3 DNA reads TGCGCCAGCAGCTTGGAGACCCCTCAGAACATTCAGTACTTC. Its protein product is CASSLETPQNIQYF. The rearrangement links TRBV5-1 to TRBJ2-4; D remains unclear. This CDR3 comprises 14 residues. The V end was cut by 0 bases, the J end by 7 bases, with 11 bases between. Per the germline V gene, CDR1 is SGHRS and CDR2 is YFSETQ.

This sequence joins TRBV20-1 and TRBJ2-3, with a tentative D call TRBD1 (6 bases). The V gene's germline CDR1 is DFQATT and CDR2 SNEGSKA (reference sequence). The V gene lost 0 bases and the J gene lost 2 bases, with 15 bases spanning the gap. The CDR3 is 16 residues long. CDR3 DNA: TGCAGTGCTAGAGATCGCGCCAGGGGTTTCACAGATACGCAGTATTTT. It yields the protein CSARDRARGFTDTQYF.